The rows below give T cell receptor beta chains drawn from one sample of a study of T cell responses to AZD1222 COVID-19 vaccine. Measured with immunoSEQ multiplex PCR; TCRdb has only the in-frame clones, and not every one. The table includes 74,000 or so clones, 80% to 90% detected once. The sequencing used peripheral blood, collected on day 0 of AZD1222 vaccination. The receptors were sampled from an adult in good health. CDR3s include the opening cysteine and the closing phenylalanine or tryptophan. A D gene is named only where the DNA matches it firmly. Not every row has a clone size; where given, it reads once, few, many or a size class.

clone_size d_call j_call v_call cdr3_nt cdr3_aa
- - TRBJ1-4 TRBV2 TGTGCCAGCAGCAGGGCAGTTGCAACTAATGAAAAACTGTTTTTT CASSRAVATNEKLFF
- - TRBJ2-3 TRBV2 TGTGCCAGCAAGCGGACAACAGATACGCAGTATTTT CASKRTTDTQYF
- - TRBJ2-7 TRBV28 TGTGCCAGCAGTTTGTATGGAAGTGGGCAGTACTTC CASSLYGSGQYF
- - TRBJ1-3 TRBV6-6 TGTGCCAGCCAGCCACAGAGCTCTGGAAACACCATATATTTT CASQPQSSGNTIYF
once - TRBJ2-1 TRBV7-2 TGTGCCAGCAGCGGCAGGAACTCGTATGAGCAGTTCTTC CASSGRNSYEQFF
- - TRBJ1-6 TRBV2 TGTGCCAGCAGTGAACGGGCCGCTAATTCACCCCTCCACTTT CASSERAANSPLHF
- - TRBJ2-3 TRBV7-3 TGTGCCAGCAGCTTAATGGGGGGTAGGAAAGATACGCAGTATTTT CASSLMGGRKDTQYF
- - TRBJ2-5 TRBV5-1 TGCGCCAGCAGCACTAAGACGAGCGTGGAGACCCAGTACTTC CASSTKTSVETQYF
once TRBD1 TRBJ2-7 TRBV18 TGTGCCAGCTCAAAACAGGGGGCCTACGAGCAGTACTTC CASSKQGAYEQYF
once - TRBJ2-7 TRBV20-1 TGCAGTGCTAGTCGGATTTCAAGCTCCTACGAGCAGTACTTC CSASRISSSYEQYF
- - TRBJ1-6 TRBV14 TGTGCCAGCAGCTCGCGTTCGAATTCACCCCTCCACTTT CASSSRSNSPLHF
- TRBD1 TRBJ1-2 TRBV27 TGTGCCAGCAGTTCTATCGACAGGGAGGATGGCTACACCTTC CASSSIDREDGYTF
- - TRBJ2-3 TRBV7-2 TGTGCCAGCAGCTTTTGGGGGGGCCGGGATACGCAGTATTTT CASSFWGGRDTQYF
few - TRBJ1-2 TRBV12-3/TRBV12-4 TGTGCCAGCACCCCAGGGAATTATGGCTACACCTTC CASTPGNYGYTF
- TRBD1 TRBJ1-4 TRBV19 TGTGCCAGTAGTGGGCCGACAGGGTCTAATGAAAAACTGTTTTTT CASSGPTGSNEKLFF
- TRBD2 TRBJ2-3 TRBV7-3 TGTGCCAGCAGCTTAAAAGGGACTAGCGGGGGGGCAGCAGATACGCAGTATTTT CASSLKGTSGGAADTQYF
- - TRBJ1-2 TRBV6-5 TGTGCCAGCACCCCGATTGACAGGAACGGGCCGGGCTACACCTTC CASTPIDRNGPGYTF
few TRBD1 TRBJ1-6 TRBV10-3 TGTGCCATCAGAGACAGGGAGAATTCACCCCTCCACTTT CAIRDRENSPLHF
- - TRBJ1-2 TRBV12-5 TGTGCTAGTGGTTTTCCGGGGCCCTATGGCTACACCTTC CASGFPGPYGYTF
- TRBD1 TRBJ1-2 TRBV12-5 TGTGCTAGTGGTTTGGAGACAGGGGGCTCCTATGGCTACACCTTC CASGLETGGSYGYTF
- - TRBJ1-4 TRBV6-6 TGTGCCAGCAGCAAACCCGCAACTAATGAAAAACTGTTTTTT CASSKPATNEKLFF
once TRBD1 TRBJ2-7 TRBV24-1 TGTGCCACCAGTACCCGGGACAGGGCCATATACGAGCAGTACTTC CATSTRDRAIYEQYF
- - TRBJ1-2 TRBV28 TGTGCCAGCAGTTTAGGCCTGGGCGGGGGCTACACCTTC CASSLGLGGGYTF
- - TRBJ2-2 TRBV5-6 TGTGCCAGCAGCTTGACCAGTTACACCGGGGAGCTGTTTTTT CASSLTSYTGELFF
- - TRBJ1-2 TRBV9 TGTGCCAGCAGCGTACCAGGACAAACTCTGGTCTTCTTC CASSVPGQTLVFF
- - TRBJ2-1 TRBV20-1 TGCAGTGCTAGATACTACAATGAGCAGTTCTTC CSARYYNEQFF
- TRBD1 TRBJ1-5 TRBV5-5 TGTGCCAGCAGCAAGGACAGGGAGGTTCAGCCCCAGCATTTT CASSKDREVQPQHF
- TRBD1 TRBJ1-5 TRBV19 TGTGCCAGTAGTATACTACAGGGGGCCGGGAATCAGCCCCAGCATTTT CASSILQGAGNQPQHF
- TRBD1 TRBJ1-4 TRBV28 TGTGCCAGCAGTACTCCGGGACAGGGCAATGAAAAACTGTTTTTT CASSTPGQGNEKLFF
- - TRBJ1-3 TRBV12-3/TRBV12-4 TGTGCCAGCTTTCGGAACACCATATATTTT CASFRNTIYF
- - TRBJ1-4 TRBV11-2 TGTGCCAGCAGCCCGGGGGATGAAAAACTGTTTTTT CASSPGDEKLFF
- - TRBJ1-2 TRBV4-3 TGCGCCAGCAGCTCAGGGGAGTGGAATGGCTACACCTTC CASSSGEWNGYTF
- - TRBJ2-3 TRBV5-5 TGTGCCAGCAGCACGGAGGGCACAGATACGCAGTATTTT CASSTEGTDTQYF
- TRBD1 TRBJ1-6 TRBV28 TGTGCCAGCAGTTTATCCAGGGGGTCCAATTCACCCCTCCACTTT CASSLSRGSNSPLHF
- TRBD1 TRBJ1-2 TRBV7-9 TGTGCCAGCAGCTTACCCTCAGGGGGGGAATATGGCTACACCTTC CASSLPSGGEYGYTF
few TRBD1 TRBJ1-1 TRBV20-1 TGCTGGGGACAGGCCGGGACTGAAGCTTTCTTT CWGQAGTEAFF
- TRBD2 TRBJ2-3 TRBV24-1 TGTGCCACCAGTGATTCGGGAGGGACCGCAGATACGCAGTATTTT CATSDSGGTADTQYF
- TRBD1 TRBJ1-1 TRBV7-9 TGTGCCAGCAGCAACACAGGGGGTCTCACTGAAGCTTTCTTT CASSNTGGLTEAFF
once - TRBJ2-7 TRBV24-1 TGTGCCACCAGTGGTGGTGGGGCAGGGGCCTACGAGCAGTACTTC CATSGGGAGAYEQYF
- - TRBJ1-5 TRBV19 TGTGCCAGTAGTCCCAGTCGGGGCAGAACTTATAGCAATCAGCCCCAGCATTTT CASSPSRGRTYSNQPQHF
- - TRBJ2-2 TRBV29-1 TGCAGCGCCACTGTGGTCCAGGGGGGGAACACCGGGGAGCTGTTTTTT CSATVVQGGNTGELFF
- TRBD1 TRBJ2-1 TRBV10-3 TGTGCCATCAGATCCGCCGGGACAGGAGGGTACAATGAGCAGTTCTTC CAIRSAGTGGYNEQFF
- TRBD1 TRBJ2-1 TRBV7-9 TGTGCCAGCAGCTTAATCACAGGGGGACTTTACAATGAGCAGTTCTTC CASSLITGGLYNEQFF